This TCR beta chain was recorded in a study of regulatory T cells in long-lasting Graves disease. There are 14 residues in the CDR3. The V gene end was trimmed by 2 bases and the J gene end by 4 bases; junction bases not matched to a gene: 3. The V gene's germline CDR1 is SGHNT and CDR2 YYREEE (reference sequence). Sample time point: newly diagnosed GD, antithyroid drugs for less than 3 months. From RNA extracted from PBMCs, the TCR library was made. The sample holds a few counts of this clonotype. Its antigen is unknown. Study-level points and caveats: The work looked only at peripheral blood and did not look at thyroid tissue.

Investigators prepared the TCR beta libraries by applying iRepertoire HTBI primers and Arm-PCR of CDR3 regions. TCRdb called the multiplex PCR reads again in MiXCR, with one record for every CDR3 protein. The table has hundreds of thousands of distinct CDR3 sequences, 15% to 20% seen once. This same sample was also part of a study on T cells in Graves' hyperthyroidism and ophthalmopathy. That publication notes: Stable hyperthyroidism and ophthalmopathy were separated using 13 V-J signatures.

Sequencing was performed on peripheral blood mononuclear cells (PBMCs), taken at new diagnosis, from a patient treated with antithyroid drugs. This sequence was found in a woman aged 30 to 39 with Graves disease. The chain links TRBV5-4 to TRBJ2-3, with 8 bases identical to TRBD1. The CDR3 region is CASSFQGAADTQYF. The CDR3 bases are TGTGCCAGCAGCTTTCAGGGGGCGGCAGATACGCAGTATTTT. Complete variable domain (other parts from reference TRBV5-4 and TRBJ2-3): ETGVTQSPTHLIKTRGQQVTLRCSSQSGHNTVSWYQQALGQGPQFIFQYYREEENGRGNFPPRFSGLQFPNYSSELNVNALELDDSALYLCASSFQGAADTQYFGPGTRLTVL.